Below are 8 T cell receptor beta chains sequenced from a single sample in a study of cytomegalovirus exposure and HLA in healthy donors. The PCR made use of 60 Vbeta and 13 Jbeta primers. Method: immunoSEQ multiplex PCR; TCRdb's copy keeps in-frame clones and lacks some. The repertoire has fewer than 200,000 clones, over 75% of them found once; the top ten carry 0.2% to 0.3%. The sequenced sample consisted of PBMCs. Receptors were obtained from a girl younger than two in good health and CMV-seronegative.

The chain couples TRBV7-8 to TRBJ1-6; the D is unclear. Trimming cost V 1 base and J 10 bases, with 5 bases left between them. The CDR3 is 12 residues long. Germline V CDR1 and CDR2: SGHVS, FQNEAQ. DNA of the CDR3: TGTGCCAGCAGCTTAGGGGAGTCACCCCTCCACTTT. It specifies CASSLGESPLHF.

V usage is TRBV5-6 and J usage is TRBJ2-3; 15 nucleotides match TRBD2. Germline V gives CDR1 SGHDT, CDR2 YYEEEE. This CDR3 contains 18 residues. V lost 3 bases, J lost 4 bases, and 9 bases stayed unmatched. CDR3 coding DNA: TGTGCCAGCAGCTGGCCGTCGGGACTAGCGGGGGGTGCAGATACGCAGTATTTT. Its protein product is CASSWPSGLAGGADTQYF.

J is TRBJ2-7 and V is TRBV6-1; maybe TRBD2 (5 bases). Looked up from germline, CDR1 is MNHNS and CDR2 is SASEGT. The CDR3 is 13 amino acids. With 7 bases removed from V and 6 bases from J, the gap between germline ends came to 16 bases. The CDR3 loop is CASNGLASAEQYF. CDR3 nucleotides: TGTGCCAGCAATGGACTCGCCTCGGCCGAGCAGTACTTC.

The chain combines TRBV27 with TRBJ2-1; 9 bases fit TRBD2. Germline values: CDR1 MNHEY, CDR2 SMNVEV (reference sequence). This CDR3 has 15 residues. J was trimmed by 4 bases and V by 8 bases; bases with no gene match: 9. The CDR3 region is CASASGTSTYNEQFF. CDR3 sequence (DNA): TGTGCCAGCGCTTCCGGGACTAGCACTTACAATGAGCAGTTCTTC.

This chain uses TRBV7-2 with TRBJ2-3, with D perhaps matching TRBD2 (6 bases). The germline gives CDR1 SGHTA, CDR2 FQGNSA. V was shortened by 2 bases and J by 0 bases, with 12 bases between the two germline ends. CDR3 size: 16 residues. CDR3 coding DNA: TGTGCCAGCAGCTTAAGGCTAGCGCCTAGCACAGATACGCAGTATTTT. As protein: CASSLRLAPSTDTQYF.

CDR3 DNA sequence: TGTGCCAGCAGCTTAGATAGGGAGAGGGTATTTTGTGAGCAGTTCTTC. Translating gives CASSLDRERVFCEQFF. The chain has TRBV11-3 and TRBJ2-1; D perhaps matches TRBD2 (5 bases). Germline CDR1 is SGHNT and CDR2 is YENEEA. This CDR3 is 16 amino acids long. Trimming removed 0 bases from V and 9 bases from J, with 18 bases in between. Variable domain in full (rest from reference TRBV11-3 and TRBJ2-1): EAGVVQSPRYKIIEKKQPVAFWCNPISGHNTLYWYLQNLGQGPELLIRYENEEAVDDSQLPKDRFSAERLKGVDSTLKIQPAELGDSAVYLCASSLDRERVFCEQFFGPGTRLTVL.

For the CDR3, the DNA is TGTGCCAGCTCACCACTTACAGGGATGAGAGATGAAAAACTGTTTTTT. This encodes CASSPLTGMRDEKLFF. This sequence joins TRBV18 and TRBJ1-4, with a weak D call TRBD1 (6 bases). CDR3 length: 16 amino acids. Germline CDR1 reads KGHSH; CDR2 reads LQKENI. Deletions cut 1 base from V and 6 bases from J, with 15 bases between.

The chain uses TRBV27 and TRBJ1-2, with a possible D match to TRBD1 (5 bases). Germline V gene sequence: CDR1 MNHEY, CDR2 SMNVEV (reference sequence). The CDR3 runs 15 residues. V was pared by 4 bases and J by 4 bases, with 16 bases between. The CDR3 region has the DNA TGTGCCAGCAGTTCGCCCGGCAGGGAAGGCTATGGCTACACCTTC. It encodes CASSSPGREGYGYTF.